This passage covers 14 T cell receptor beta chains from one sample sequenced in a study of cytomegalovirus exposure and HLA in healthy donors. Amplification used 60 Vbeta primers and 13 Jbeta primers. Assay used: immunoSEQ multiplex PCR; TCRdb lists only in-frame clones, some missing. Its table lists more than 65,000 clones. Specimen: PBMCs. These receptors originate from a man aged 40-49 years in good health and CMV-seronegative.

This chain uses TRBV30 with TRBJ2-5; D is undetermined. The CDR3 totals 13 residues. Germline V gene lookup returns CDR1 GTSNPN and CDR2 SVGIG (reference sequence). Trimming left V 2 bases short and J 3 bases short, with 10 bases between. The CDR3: CAWSLWAEETQYF. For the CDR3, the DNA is TGTGCCTGGAGTCTCTGGGCAGAAGAGACCCAGTACTTC.

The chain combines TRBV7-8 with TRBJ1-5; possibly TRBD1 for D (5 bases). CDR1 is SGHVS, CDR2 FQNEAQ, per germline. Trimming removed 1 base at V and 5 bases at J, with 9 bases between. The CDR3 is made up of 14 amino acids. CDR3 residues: CASSLGRGDQPQHF. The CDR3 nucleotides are TGTGCCAGCAGCTTAGGTCGGGGGGATCAGCCCCAGCATTTT.

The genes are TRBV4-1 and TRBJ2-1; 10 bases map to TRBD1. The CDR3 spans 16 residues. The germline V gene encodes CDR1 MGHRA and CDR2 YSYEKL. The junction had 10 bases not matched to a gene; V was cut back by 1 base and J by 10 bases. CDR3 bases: TGCGCCAGCAGCCAAGCGGAGGGACAGGGGTTTAGGGAGCAGTTCTTC. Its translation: CASSQAEGQGFREQFF.

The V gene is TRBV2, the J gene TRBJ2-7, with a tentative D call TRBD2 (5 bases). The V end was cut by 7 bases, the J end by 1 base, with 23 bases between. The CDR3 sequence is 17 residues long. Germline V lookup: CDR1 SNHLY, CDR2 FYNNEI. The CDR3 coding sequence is TGTGCCAGCACCTACAGTTTACTAGGCCCCGGATCCTACGAGCAGTACTTC. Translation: CASTYSLLGPGSYEQYF.

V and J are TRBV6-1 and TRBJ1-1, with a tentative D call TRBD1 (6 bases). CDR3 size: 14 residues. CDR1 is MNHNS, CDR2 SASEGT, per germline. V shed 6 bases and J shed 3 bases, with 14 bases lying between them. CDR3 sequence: CASRGQRTDTEAFF. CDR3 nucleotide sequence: TGTGCCAGCAGGGGACAAAGAACGGACACTGAAGCTTTCTTT.

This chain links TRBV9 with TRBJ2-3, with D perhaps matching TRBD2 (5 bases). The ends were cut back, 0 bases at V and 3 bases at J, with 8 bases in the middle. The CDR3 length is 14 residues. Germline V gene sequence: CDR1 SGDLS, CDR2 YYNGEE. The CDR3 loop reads CASSVVARTDTQYF. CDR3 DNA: TGTGCCAGCAGCGTAGTAGCGAGAACAGATACGCAGTATTTT.

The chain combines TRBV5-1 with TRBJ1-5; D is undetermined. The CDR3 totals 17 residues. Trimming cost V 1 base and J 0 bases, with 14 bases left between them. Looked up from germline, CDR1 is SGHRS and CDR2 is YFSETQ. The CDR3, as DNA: TGCGCCAGCAGCTTGAATCTTCCCCGCTATAGCAATCAGCCCCAGCATTTT. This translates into CASSLNLPRYSNQPQHF.

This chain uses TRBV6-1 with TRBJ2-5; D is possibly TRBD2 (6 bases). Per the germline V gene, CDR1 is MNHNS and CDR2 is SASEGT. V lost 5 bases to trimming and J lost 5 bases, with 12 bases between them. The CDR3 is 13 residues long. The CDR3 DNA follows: TGTGCCAGCAGTCGAGGGAGGCGGGAGACCCAGTACTTC. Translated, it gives CASSRGRRETQYF.

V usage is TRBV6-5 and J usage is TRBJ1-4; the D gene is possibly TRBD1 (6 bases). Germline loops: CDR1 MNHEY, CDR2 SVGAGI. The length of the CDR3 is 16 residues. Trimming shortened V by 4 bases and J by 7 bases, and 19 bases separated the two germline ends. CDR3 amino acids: CASSFSTGNSGEKLFF. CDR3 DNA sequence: TGTGCCAGCAGTTTTTCTACAGGGAATTCGGGTGAAAAACTGTTTTTT.

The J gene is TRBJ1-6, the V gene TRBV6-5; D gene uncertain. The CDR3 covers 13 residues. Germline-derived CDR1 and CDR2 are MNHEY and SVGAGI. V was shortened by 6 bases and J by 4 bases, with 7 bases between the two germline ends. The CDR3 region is CASSQVYNSPLHF. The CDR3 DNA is TGTGCCAGCAGCCAGGTGTATAATTCACCCCTCCACTTT.

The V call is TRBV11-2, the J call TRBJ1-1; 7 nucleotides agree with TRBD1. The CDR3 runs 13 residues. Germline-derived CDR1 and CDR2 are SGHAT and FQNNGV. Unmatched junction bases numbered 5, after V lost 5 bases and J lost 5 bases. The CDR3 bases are TGTGCCAGCAGCCGGACAGGCCGTACTGAAGCTTTCTTT. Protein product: CASSRTGRTEAFF.

In DNA, the CDR3 is TGTGCCATCAGTGAGCCAGAGGACTATGGCTACACCTTC. This encodes CAISEPEDYGYTF. The rearrangement joins TRBV10-3 to TRBJ1-2; D remains unclear. V lost 2 bases and J 3 bases, leaving 7 bases between the germline ends. This CDR3 is built from 13 residues. Germline CDR1 reads ENHRY; CDR2 reads SYGVKD.

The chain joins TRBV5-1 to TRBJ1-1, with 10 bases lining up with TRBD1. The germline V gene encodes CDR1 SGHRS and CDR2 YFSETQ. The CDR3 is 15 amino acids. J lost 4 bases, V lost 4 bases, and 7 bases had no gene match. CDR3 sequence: CASSPGTGEGTEAFF. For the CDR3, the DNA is TGCGCCAGCAGCCCAGGGACAGGGGAAGGCACTGAAGCTTTCTTT. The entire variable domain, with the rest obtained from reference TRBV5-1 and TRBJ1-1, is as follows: KAGVTQTPRYLIKTRGQQVTLSCSPISGHRSVSWYQQTPGQGLQFLFEYFSETQRNKGNFPGRFSGRQFSNSRSEMNVSTLELGDSALYLCASSPGTGEGTEAFFGQGTRLTVV.

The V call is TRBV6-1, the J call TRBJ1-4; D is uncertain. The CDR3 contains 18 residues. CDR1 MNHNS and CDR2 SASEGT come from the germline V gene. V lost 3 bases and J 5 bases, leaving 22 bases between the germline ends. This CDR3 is CASSDCPSLLVDNEKLFF. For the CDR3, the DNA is TGTGCCAGCAGTGACTGTCCAAGTCTCCTAGTCGACAATGAAAAACTGTTTTTT.